This TCR beta chain was found in a study of blood T cell repertoires in COVID-19. Study summary: From T cells, B-cell-depleted T cells, or PBMCs came the material, which was cDNA or gDNA.

Profiling relied on immunoSEQ multiplex PCR, and the TCRdb table lists in-frame clones only, not all of them. The profile shows about 84,000 clones, about four fifths of them singletons. CDR1 is SGHVS, CDR2 FQNEAQ, per germline. CDR3 length: 17 residues. With 5 bases removed from V and 0 bases from J, the gap between germline ends came to 19 bases. The specimen sequenced was peripheral blood. This sequence joins TRBV7-8 and TRBJ1-2, with TRBD1 as a possible D gene (5 bases). The TCR sequence derives from a man at least 80 years old with active or convalescent COVID-19. The CDR3 is CASSSRDPGETNYGYTF. The CDR3 DNA sequence: TGTGCCAGCAGCAGCCGGGACCCGGGGGAGACTAACTATGGCTACACCTTC.